This T cell receptor (beta chain) was profiled in a study of neoadjuvant nivolumab and ipilimumab in lung cancer. General study results and limits: Only two of four nivolumab-treated tumors gained richness and clonality by surgery.

Data came from immunoSEQ multiplex PCR; TCRdb stores just in-frame clones and leaves some out. The sample records some 27,000 clones, 75% to 90% being singletons. Trimming cost V 4 bases and J 3 bases, with 11 bases left between them. Germline CDR1 SGHKS, CDR2 YYEKEE (reference sequence). The CDR3 is 14 residues long. A note on this clone: Its antigen is not known.

J is TRBJ1-5 and V is TRBV5-5; possible D gene TRBD1, 5 bases. The material sequenced was peripheral blood, taken before neoadjuvant nivolumab, alone or with ipilimumab. This sequence originates from an adult with non-small cell lung cancer. The CDR3 is CASSADSLNQPQHF. The CDR3 bases are TGTGCCAGCAGCGCAGACAGCCTCAATCAGCCCCAGCATTTT.